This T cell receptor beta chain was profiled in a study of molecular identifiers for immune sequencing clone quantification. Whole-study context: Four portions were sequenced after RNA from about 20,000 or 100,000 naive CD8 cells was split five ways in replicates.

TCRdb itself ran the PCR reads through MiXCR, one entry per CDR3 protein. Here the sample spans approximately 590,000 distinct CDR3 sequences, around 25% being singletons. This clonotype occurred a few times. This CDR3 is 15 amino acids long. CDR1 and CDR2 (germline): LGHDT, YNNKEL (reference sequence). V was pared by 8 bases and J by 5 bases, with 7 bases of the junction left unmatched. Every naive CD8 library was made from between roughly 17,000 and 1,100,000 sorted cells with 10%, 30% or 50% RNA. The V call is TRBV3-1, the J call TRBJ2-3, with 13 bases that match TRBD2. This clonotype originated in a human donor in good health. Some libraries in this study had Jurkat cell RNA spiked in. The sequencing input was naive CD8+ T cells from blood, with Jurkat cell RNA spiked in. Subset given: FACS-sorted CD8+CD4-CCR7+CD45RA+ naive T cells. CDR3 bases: TGTGCCAGCCAAGGACTAGCGGGAGTCTTAGATACGCAGTATTTT. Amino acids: CASQGLAGVLDTQYF.